This TCR beta chain comes out of a study of T cell repertoires in cytomegalovirus infection. Study in general: Public TCR beta signatures were indicative of both CMV infection and a matching HLA type.

The study's findings and limits: Dominant in the ex vivo response were TCR beta clonotypes restricted by HLA-C and specific for CMV.

Germline-derived CDR1 and CDR2 are SQVTM and ANQGSEA. This CDR3 spans 12 amino acids. With 7 bases removed from V and 0 bases from J, the gap between germline ends came to 9 bases. TCRdb redid the calling of the reads with MiXCR, one entry per CDR3 protein. The data show 150,000 to 200,000 distinct CDR3 sequences, around 15% seen once. Comment on this clonotype: The antigen remains unidentified.

The chain combines TRBV29-1 with TRBJ2-5; D not certain. The sample was PBMCs. The sequence came from a human donor in good health (CMV status not recorded). Some clones in this sample may be carry-over from other donors' samples. The CDR3 DNA reads as TGCAGCGCAACAGAAAACCAAGAGACCCAGTACTTC. It codes for CSATENQETQYF. Complete variable domain (other parts from reference TRBV29-1 and TRBJ2-5): SAVISQKPSRDICQRGTSLTIQCQVDSQVTMMFWYRQQPGQSLTLIATANQGSEATYESGFVIDKFPISRPNLTFSTLTVSNMSPEDSSIYLCSATENQETQYFGPGTRLLVL.